Sequencing of this T cell receptor beta chain was carried out in a study of chemoradiotherapy in HPV16-positive cancers (dated 2022 in TCRdb). About the full investigation: Functional T-cell assays on cells from two HPV16-positive patients defined candidate HPV-specific T-cell clones and common TCR motifs. The study asked whether T-cell immunity against the HPV oncoproteins E6 and E7 changes during chemoradiotherapy and whether it affects survival. TCR repertoires from some 90 patients with HPV-related cancers were then used to track the candidate HPV-specific TCRs and motifs.

Receptor libraries were prepared by the immunoSEQ multiplex PCR assay. Here the immuneACCESS table is served through TCRdb, limited to in-frame sequences with V and J called. Missing clones are a known gap in these copies; in checked studies unresolved V genes cover under half, and the rest lacks a known reason. The sample table contains roughly 8,300 clones; only one count was recorded for about 75% of them. The ten largest clones represent over 30% of the sample. Repertoires were sampled repeatedly over the course of chemoradiotherapy, so clonal expansion could be followed in the tumor microenvironment. The V end loses 0 bases and the J end loses 0 bases, and a stretch of 9 bases separates them. CDR1 SGHKS and CDR2 YYEKEE were looked up in the germline V gene (reference sequence). Counted from cysteine to phenylalanine, this CDR3 has 15 amino acids. CDR3 DNA only is kept here, 45 bases in frame from base 1.

Turning to this clone: The clone's antigen remains unknown. Base qualities are missing; no much larger clone stands one base away.

Results and caveats for the whole study, not just this receptor: In HPV16-positive patients, expansion of HPV-responsive T cells during chemoradiotherapy was associated with improved recurrence-free survival. The functional definition of HPV-specific T cells was derived from only two HPV16-positive patients, and the survival association was reported for HPV16-positive patients. Expansion of candidate HPV-specific clones and E7-related TCR motifs was observed in the tumor microenvironment during treatment, whereas no such expansion was observed for non-HPV-specific T cells.

The receptor was derived from a human donor with HPV-associated anogenital cancer. This sequence uses TRBV5-5 and TRBJ1-1; tentative D gene TRBD1, with 5 bases matching. Material: tumor tissue, obtained from a patient who underwent chemoradiotherapy. The DNA is as follows: TGTGCCAGCAGCTTGGTAATAGGGGTGAACACTGAAGCTTTCTTT. This encodes CASSLVIGVNTEAFF.